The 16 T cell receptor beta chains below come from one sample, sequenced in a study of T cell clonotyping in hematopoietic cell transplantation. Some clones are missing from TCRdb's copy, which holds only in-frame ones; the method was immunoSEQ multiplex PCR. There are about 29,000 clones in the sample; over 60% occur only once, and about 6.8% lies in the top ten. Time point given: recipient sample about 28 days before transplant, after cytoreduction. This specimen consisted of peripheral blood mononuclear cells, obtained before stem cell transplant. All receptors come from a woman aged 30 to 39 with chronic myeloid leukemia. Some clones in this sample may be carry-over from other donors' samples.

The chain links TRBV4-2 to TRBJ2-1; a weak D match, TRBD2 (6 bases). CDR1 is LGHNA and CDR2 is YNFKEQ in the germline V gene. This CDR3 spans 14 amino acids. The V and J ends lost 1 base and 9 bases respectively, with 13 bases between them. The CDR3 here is CASSQVRGSREQFF. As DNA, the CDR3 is TGTGCCAGCAGCCAAGTGCGGGGTTCACGTGAGCAGTTCTTC.

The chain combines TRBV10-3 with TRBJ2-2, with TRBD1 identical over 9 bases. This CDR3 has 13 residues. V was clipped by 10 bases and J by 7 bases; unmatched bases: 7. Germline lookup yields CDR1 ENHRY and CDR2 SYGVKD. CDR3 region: CATLGQGSGELFF. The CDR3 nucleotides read TGTGCCACCTTAGGACAGGGGAGCGGGGAGCTGTTTTTT.

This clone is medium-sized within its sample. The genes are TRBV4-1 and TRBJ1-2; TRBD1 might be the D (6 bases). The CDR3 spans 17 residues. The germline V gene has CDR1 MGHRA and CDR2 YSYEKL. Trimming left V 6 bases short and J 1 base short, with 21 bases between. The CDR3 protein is CASRTGTHSKYNYGYTF. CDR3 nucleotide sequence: TGCGCCAGCAGGACAGGAACCCACAGCAAGTATAACTATGGCTACACCTTC.

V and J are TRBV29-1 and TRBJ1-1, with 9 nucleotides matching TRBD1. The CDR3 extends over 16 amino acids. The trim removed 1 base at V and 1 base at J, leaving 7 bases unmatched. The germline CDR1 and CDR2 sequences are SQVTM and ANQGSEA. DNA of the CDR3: TGCAGCGTTGAAGCCAGGGGACAGGGATCGAACACTGAAGCTTTCTTT. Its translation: CSVEARGQGSNTEAFF.

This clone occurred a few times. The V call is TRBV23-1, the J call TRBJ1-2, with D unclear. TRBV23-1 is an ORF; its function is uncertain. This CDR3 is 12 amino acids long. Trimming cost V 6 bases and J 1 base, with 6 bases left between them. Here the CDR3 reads CASRQSNYGYTF. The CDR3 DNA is TGCGCCAGCAGACAGAGTAACTATGGCTACACCTTC.

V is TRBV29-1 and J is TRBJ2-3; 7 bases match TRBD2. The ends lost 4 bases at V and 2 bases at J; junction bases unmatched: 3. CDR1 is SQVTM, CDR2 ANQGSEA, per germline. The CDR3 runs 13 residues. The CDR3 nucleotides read TGCAGCGTTGGAAGCGGGGCCACAGATACGCAGTATTTT. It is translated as CSVGSGATDTQYF.

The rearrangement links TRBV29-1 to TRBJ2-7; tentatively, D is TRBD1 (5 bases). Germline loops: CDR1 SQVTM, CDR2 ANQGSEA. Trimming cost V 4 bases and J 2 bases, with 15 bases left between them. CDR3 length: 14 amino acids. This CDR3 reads CSVGRGGRAYEQYF. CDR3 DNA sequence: TGCAGCGTTGGAAGAGGCGGCAGGGCCTACGAGCAGTACTTC.

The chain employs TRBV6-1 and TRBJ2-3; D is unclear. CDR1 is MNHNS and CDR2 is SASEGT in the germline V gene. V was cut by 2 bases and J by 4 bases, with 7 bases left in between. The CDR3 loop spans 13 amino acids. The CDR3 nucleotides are TGTGCCAGCAGTGAATTTGTAGCAGATACGCAGTATTTT. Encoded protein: CASSEFVADTQYF.

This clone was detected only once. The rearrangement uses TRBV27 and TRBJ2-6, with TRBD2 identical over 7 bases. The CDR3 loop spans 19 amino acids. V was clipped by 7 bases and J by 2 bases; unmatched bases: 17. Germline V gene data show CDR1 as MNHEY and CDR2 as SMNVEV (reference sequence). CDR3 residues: CASKPTNREDQTGANVLTF. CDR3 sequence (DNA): TGTGCCAGCAAACCCACAAACCGGGAGGATCAAACTGGGGCCAACGTCCTGACTTTC. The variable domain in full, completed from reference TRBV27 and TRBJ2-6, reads EAQVTQNPRYLITVTGKKLTVTCSQNMNHEYMSWYRQDPGLGLRQIYYSMNVEVTDKGDVPEGYKVSRKEKRNFPLILESPSPNQTSLYFCASKPTNREDQTGANVLTFGAGSRLTVL.

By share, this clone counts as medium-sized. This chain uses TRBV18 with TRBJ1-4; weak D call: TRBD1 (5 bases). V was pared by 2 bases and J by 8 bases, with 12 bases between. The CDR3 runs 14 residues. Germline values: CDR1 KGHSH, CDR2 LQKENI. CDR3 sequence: CASSPFWTLEKLFF. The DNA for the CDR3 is TGTGCCAGCTCACCATTCTGGACACTAGAAAAACTGTTTTTT.

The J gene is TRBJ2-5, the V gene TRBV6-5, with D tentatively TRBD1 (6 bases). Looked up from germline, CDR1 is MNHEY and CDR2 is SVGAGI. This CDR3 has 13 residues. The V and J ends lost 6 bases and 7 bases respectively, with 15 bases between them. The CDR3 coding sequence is TGTGCCAGCAGACTGGACAGCTCGGGGACCCAGTACTTC. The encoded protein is CASRLDSSGTQYF.

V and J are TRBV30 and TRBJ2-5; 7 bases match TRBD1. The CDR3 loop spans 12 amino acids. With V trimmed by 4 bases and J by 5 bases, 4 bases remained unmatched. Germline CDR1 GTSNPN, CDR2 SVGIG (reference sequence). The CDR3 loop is CAWKGQKETQYF. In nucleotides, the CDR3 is TGTGCCTGGAAGGGACAGAAGGAGACCCAGTACTTC.

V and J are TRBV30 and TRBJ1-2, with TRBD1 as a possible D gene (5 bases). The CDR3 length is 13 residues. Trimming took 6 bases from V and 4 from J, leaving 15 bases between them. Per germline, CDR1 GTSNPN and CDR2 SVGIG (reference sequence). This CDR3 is CACRTRGVYGYTF. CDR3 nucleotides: TGTGCCTGCCGAACGAGGGGCGTCTATGGCTACACCTTC.

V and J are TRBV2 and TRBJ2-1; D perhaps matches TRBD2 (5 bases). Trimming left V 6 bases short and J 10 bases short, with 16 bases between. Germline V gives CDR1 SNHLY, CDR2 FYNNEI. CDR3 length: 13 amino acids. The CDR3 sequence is CASRERTLGEQFF. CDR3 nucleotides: TGTGCCAGCAGAGAAAGGACTTTAGGAGAGCAGTTCTTC.

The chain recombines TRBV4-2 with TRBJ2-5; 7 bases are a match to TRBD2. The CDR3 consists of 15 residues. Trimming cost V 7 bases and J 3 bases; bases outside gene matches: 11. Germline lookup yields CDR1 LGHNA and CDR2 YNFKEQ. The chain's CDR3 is CASTAGYGGEETQYF. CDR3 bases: TGTGCCAGCACCGCGGGCTATGGGGGGGAAGAGACCCAGTACTTC.

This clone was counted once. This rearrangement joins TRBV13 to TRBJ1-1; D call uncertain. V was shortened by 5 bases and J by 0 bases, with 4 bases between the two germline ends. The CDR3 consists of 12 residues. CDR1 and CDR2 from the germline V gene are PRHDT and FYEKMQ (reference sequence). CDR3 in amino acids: CASSGVNTEAFF. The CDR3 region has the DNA TGTGCCAGCAGCGGGGTGAACACTGAAGCTTTCTTT.